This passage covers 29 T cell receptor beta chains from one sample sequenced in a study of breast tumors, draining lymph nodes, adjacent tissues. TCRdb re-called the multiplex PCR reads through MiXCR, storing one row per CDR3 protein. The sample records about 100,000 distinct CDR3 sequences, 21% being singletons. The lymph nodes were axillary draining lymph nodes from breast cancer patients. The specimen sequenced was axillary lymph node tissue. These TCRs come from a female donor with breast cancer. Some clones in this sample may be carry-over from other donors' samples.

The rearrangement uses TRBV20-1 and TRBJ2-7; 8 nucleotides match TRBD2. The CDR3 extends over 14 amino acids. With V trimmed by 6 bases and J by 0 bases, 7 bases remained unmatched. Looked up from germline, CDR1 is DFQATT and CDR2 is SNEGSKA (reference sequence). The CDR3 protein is CSATLAGSSYEQYF. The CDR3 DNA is TGCAGTGCCACCCTAGCGGGTAGCTCCTACGAGCAGTACTTC.

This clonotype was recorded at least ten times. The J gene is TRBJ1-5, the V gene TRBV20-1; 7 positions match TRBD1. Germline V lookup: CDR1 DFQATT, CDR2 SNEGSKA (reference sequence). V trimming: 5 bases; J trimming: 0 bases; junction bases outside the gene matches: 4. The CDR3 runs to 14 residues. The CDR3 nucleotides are TGCAGTGCTTTAGGGGGCTATAGCAATCAGCCCCAGCATTTT. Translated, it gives CSALGGYSNQPQHF.

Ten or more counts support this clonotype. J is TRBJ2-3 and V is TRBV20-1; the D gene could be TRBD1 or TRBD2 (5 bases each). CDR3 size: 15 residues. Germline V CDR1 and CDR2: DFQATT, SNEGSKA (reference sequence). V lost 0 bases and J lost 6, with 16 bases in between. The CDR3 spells CSARESGRTRDTQYF. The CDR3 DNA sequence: TGCAGTGCTAGAGAGTCGGGGCGGACAAGGGATACGCAGTATTTT.

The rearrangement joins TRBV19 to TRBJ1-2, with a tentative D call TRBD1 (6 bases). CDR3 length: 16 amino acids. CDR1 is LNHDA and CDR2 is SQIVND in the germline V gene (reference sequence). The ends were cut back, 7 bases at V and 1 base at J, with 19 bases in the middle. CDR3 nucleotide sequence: TGTGCCAGTAACGAAGGCAGGGGCGTGGTTAACTATGGCTACACCTTC. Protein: CASNEGRGVVNYGYTF.

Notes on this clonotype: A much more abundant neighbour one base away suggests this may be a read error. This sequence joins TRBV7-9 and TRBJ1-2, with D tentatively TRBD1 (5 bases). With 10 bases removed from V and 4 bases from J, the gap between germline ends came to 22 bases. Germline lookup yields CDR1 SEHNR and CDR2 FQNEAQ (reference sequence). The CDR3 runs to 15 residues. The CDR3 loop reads CAILYGTDISYGYTF. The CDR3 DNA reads TGTGCCATCTTATACGGGACGGATATTAGCTATGGCTACACCTTC.

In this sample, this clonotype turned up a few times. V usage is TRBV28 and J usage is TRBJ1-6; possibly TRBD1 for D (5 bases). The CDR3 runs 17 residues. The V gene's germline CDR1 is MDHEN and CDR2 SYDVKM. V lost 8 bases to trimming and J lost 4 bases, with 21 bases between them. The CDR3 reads CASSSRGPTTYNSPLHF. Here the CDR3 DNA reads TGTGCCAGCTCCTCCCGGGGCCCAACTACGTATAATTCACCCCTCCACTTT.

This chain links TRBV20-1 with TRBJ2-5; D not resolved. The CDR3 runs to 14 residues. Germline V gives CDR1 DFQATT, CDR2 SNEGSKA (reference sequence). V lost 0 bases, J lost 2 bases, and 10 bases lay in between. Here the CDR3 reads CSARDLARQETQYF. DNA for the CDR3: TGCAGTGCTAGAGATTTGGCCAGACAAGAGACCCAGTACTTC.

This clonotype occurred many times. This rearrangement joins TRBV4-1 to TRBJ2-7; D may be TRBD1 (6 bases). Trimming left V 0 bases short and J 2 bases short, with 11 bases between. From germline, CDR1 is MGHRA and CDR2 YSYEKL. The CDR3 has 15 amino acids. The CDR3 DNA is TGCGCCAGCAGCCAAGAGCAGGGGACCACCTACGAGCAGTACTTC. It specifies CASSQEQGTTYEQYF.

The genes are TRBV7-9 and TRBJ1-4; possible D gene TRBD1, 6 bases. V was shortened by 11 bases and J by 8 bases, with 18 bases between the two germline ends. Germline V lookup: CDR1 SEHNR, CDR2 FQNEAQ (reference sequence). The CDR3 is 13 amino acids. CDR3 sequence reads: CAGNATGREKLFF. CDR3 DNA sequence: TGTGCCGGCAACGCAACAGGGCGGGAAAAACTGTTTTTT.

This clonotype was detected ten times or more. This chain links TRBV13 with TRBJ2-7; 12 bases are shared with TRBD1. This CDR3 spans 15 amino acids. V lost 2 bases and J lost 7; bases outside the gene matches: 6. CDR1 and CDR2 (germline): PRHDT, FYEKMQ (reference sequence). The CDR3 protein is CASSLRGQGAREQYF. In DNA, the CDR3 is TGTGCCAGCAGCTTAAGGGGACAGGGGGCGCGTGAGCAGTACTTC.

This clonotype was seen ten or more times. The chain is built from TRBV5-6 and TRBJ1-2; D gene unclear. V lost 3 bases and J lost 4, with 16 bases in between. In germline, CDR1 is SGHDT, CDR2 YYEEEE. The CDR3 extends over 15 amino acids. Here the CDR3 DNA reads TGTGCCAGCAGCTCCTATCAAAGGTTAGGCTATGGCTACACCTTC. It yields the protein CASSSYQRLGYGYTF.

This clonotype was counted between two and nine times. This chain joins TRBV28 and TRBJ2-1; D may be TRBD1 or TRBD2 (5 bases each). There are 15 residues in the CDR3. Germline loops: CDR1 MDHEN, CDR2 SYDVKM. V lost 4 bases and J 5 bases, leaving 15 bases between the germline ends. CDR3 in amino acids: CASSSSGTGDNEQFF. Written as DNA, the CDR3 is TGTGCCAGCAGTTCCTCAGGGACCGGGGACAATGAGCAGTTCTTC.

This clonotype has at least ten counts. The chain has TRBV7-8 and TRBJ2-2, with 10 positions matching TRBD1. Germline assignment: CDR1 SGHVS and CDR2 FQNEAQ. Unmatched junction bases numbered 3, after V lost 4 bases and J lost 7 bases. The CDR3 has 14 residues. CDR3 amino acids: CASSSGQGIGELFF. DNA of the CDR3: TGTGCCAGCAGCTCGGGACAGGGGATCGGGGAGCTGTTTTTT. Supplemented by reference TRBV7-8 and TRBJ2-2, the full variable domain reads GAGVSQSPRYKVAKRGQDVALRCDPISGHVSLFWYQQALGQGPEFLTYFQNEAQLDKSGLPSDRFFAERPEGSVSTLKIQRTQQEDSAVYLCASSSGQGIGELFFGEGSRLTVL.

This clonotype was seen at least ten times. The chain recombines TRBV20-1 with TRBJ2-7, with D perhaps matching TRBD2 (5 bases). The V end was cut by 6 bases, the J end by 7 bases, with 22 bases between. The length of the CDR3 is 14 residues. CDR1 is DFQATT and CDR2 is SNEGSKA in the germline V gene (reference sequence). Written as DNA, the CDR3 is TGCAGTGCCTCTAGCCATGGGGTTAGTGATGAGCAGTACTTC. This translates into CSASSHGVSDEQYF.

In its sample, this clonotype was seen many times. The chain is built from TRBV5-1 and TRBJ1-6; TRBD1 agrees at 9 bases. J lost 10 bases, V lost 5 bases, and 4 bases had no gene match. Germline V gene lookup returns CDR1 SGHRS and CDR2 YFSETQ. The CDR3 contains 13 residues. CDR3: CASRTGGGSPLHF. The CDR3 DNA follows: TGCGCCAGCAGGACAGGGGGTGGATCACCCCTCCACTTT.

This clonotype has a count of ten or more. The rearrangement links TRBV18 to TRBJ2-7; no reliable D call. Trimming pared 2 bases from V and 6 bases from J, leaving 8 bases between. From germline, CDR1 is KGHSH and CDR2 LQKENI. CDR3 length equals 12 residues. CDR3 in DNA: TGTGCCAGCTCACCAGGAAGCTCCGAGCAGTACTTC. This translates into CASSPGSSEQYF. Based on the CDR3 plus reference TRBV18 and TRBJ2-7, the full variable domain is NAGVMQNPRHLVRRRGQEARLRCSPMKGHSHVYWYRQLPEEGLKFMVYLQKENIIDESGMPKERFSAEFPKEGPSILRIQQVVRGDSAAYFCASSPGSSEQYFGPGTRLTVT.

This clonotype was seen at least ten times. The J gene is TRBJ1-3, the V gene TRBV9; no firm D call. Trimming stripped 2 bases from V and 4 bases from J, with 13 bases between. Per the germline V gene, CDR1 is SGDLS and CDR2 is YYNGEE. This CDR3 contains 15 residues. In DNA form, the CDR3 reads TGTGCCAGCAGCGTGTCTAGGTCAACGGGAAACACCATATATTTT. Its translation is CASSVSRSTGNTIYF. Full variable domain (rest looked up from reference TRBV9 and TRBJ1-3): DSGVTQTPKHLITATGQRVTLRCSPRSGDLSVYWYQQSLDQGLQFLIQYYNGEERAKGNILERFSAQQFPDLHSELNLSSLELGDSALYFCASSVSRSTGNTIYFGEGSWLTVV.

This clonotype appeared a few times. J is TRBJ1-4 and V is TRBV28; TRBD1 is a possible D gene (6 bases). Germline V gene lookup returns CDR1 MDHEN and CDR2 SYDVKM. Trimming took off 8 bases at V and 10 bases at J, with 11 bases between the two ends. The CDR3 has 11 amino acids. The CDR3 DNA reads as TGTGCCAGCCGGGGGGGCGGAAAACTGTTTTTT. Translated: CASRGGGKLFF.

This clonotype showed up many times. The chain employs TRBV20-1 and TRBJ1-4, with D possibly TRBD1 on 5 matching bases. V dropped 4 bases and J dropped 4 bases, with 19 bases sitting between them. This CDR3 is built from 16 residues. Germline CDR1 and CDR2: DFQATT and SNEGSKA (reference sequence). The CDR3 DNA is TGCAGTGCTAACCTTAAAGGGGCAGCATTTAATGAAAAACTGTTTTTT. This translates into CSANLKGAAFNEKLFF.

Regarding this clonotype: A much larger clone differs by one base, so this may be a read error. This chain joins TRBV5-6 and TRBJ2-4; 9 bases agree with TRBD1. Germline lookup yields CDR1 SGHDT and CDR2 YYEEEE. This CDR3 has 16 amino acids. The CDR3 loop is CASSPGTGWVKSIQYF. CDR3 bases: TGTGCCAGCAGCCCCGGGACAGGGTGGGTCAAAAGCATTCAGTACTTC.

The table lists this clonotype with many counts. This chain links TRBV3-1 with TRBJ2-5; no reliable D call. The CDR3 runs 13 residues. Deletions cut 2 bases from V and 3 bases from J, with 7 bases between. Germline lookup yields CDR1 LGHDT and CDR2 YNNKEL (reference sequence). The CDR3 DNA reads TGTGCCAGCAGCCAAACCGGAGAAGAGACCCAGTACTTC. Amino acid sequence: CASSQTGEETQYF.

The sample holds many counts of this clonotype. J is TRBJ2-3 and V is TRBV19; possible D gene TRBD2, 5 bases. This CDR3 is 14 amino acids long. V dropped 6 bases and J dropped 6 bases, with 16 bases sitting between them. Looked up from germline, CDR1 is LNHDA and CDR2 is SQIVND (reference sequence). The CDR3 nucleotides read TGTGCCAGTAGAGAATTGGAAGGAGGCGATACGCAGTATTTT. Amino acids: CASRELEGGDTQYF.

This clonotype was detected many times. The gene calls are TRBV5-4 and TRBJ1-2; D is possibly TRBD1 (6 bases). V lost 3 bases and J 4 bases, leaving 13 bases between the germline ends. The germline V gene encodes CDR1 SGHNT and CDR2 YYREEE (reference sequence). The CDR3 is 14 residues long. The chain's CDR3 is CASSSQGGGYGYTF. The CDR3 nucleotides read TGTGCCAGCAGCTCGCAGGGAGGGGGCTATGGCTACACCTTC.

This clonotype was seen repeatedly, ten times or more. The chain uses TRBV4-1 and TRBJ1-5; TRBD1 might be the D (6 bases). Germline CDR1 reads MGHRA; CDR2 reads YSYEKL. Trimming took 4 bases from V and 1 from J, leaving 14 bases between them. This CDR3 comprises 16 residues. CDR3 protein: CASSPQQGKSNQPQHF. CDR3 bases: TGCGCCAGCAGCCCCCAGCAGGGGAAAAGCAATCAGCCCCAGCATTTT.

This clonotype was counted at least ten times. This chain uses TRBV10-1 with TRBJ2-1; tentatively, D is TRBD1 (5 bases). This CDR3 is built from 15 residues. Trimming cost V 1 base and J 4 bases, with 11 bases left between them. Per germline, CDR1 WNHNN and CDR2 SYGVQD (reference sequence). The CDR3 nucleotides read TGCGCCAGCAGTGAGTGGGGCGCAGGGTACAATGAGCAGTTCTTC. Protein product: CASSEWGAGYNEQFF.

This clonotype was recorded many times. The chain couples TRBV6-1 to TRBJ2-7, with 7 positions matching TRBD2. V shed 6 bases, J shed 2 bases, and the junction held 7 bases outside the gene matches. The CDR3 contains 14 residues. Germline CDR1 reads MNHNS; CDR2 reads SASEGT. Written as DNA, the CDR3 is TGTGCCAGCAGCATGGCTAGCGGAACCTACGAGCAGTACTTC. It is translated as CASSMASGTYEQYF.

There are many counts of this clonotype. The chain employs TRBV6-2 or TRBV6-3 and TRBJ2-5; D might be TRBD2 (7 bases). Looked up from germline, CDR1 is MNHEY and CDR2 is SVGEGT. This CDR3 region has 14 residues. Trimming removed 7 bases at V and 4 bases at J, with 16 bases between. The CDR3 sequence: CASNKRGARETQYF. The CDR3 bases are TGTGCCAGCAACAAACGGGGGGCTCGAGAGACCCAGTACTTC.

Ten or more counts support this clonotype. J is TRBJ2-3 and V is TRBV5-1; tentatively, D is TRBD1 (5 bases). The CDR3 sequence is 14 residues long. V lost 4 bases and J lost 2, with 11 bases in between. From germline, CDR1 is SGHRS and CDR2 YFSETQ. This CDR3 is CASSPGRFTDTQYF. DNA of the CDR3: TGCGCCAGCAGCCCAGGGCGCTTCACAGATACGCAGTATTTT.

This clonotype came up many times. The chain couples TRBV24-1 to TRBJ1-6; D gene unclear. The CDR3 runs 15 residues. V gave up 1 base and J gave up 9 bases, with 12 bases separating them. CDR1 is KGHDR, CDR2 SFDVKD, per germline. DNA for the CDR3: TGTGCCACCAGTGATTTTTTTCGTGCTGGTTCACCCCTCCACTTT. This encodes CATSDFFRAGSPLHF.